A selection of T cell receptor beta chains follows, all from one sample in a study of regulatory T cells in long-lasting Graves disease. Each CDR3 protein is one row after TCRdb ran MiXCR on the multiplex PCR reads. The table has about 460,000 distinct CDR3 sequences, about 22% seen once. Sequencing was performed on peripheral blood mononuclear cells (PBMCs), taken when the disease was refractory, from a patient treated with antithyroid drugs. These receptors all come from a female donor with Graves disease. Each CDR3 is given without its conserved first and last residue.

v_gene: TRBV28
len: 11
j_gene: TRBJ1-5
CDR3aa: ASSDRGPQPQH

v_gene: TRBV27
len: 12
j_gene: TRBJ1-2
CDR3aa: ASSFFAGSGGYT

v_gene: TRBV7-2
len: 14
j_gene: TRBJ1-5
CDR3aa: ASSLQGVYSNQPQH

v_gene: TRBV10-3
len: 11
j_gene: TRBJ1-1
CDR3aa: AISESRSTEAF

v_gene: TRBV5-1
len: 12
j_gene: TRBJ1-1
CDR3aa: ASSAVTANTEAF

v_gene: TRBV20-1
len: 15
j_gene: TRBJ2-7
CDR3aa: SAVGIILGQGADEQY

v_gene: TRBV30
len: 11
j_gene: TRBJ1-4
CDR3aa: AWSGYSNEKLF

v_gene: TRBV11-2
len: 13
j_gene: TRBJ2-7
CDR3aa: ASSSQAGTFYEQY

v_gene: TRBV20-1
len: 12
j_gene: TRBJ2-5
CDR3aa: SARESGSRETQY

v_gene: TRBV30
len: 14
j_gene: TRBJ1-2
CDR3aa: AWSVGRGRTNYGYT

v_gene: TRBV28
len: 10
j_gene: TRBJ1-4
CDR3aa: ASHEGDEKLF

v_gene: TRBV29-1
len: 12
j_gene: TRBJ2-7
CDR3aa: SARTSGGAREQY

v_gene: TRBV6-1
len: 12
j_gene: TRBJ2-7
CDR3aa: ATKPGTGTYEQY

v_gene: TRBV7-2
len: 14
j_gene: TRBJ2-4
CDR3aa: ASSTRGLGAKNIQY

v_gene: TRBV4-2
len: 13
j_gene: TRBJ2-7
CDR3aa: ASSPTSGRVYEQY

v_gene: TRBV3-1
len: 14
j_gene: TRBJ1-6
CDR3aa: ASSRDRWLINSPLH

v_gene: TRBV5-1
len: 12
j_gene: TRBJ2-1
CDR3aa: ASSWGGTSPEQF

v_gene: TRBV19
len: 10
j_gene: TRBJ2-5
CDR3aa: ASGARQETQY

v_gene: TRBV7-2
len: 13
j_gene: TRBJ1-3
CDR3aa: ASSSGTHSGNTIY

v_gene: TRBV7-3
len: 11
j_gene: TRBJ1-3
CDR3aa: ATRTVTGNTIY

v_gene: TRBV20-1
len: 12
j_gene: TRBJ1-2
CDR3aa: SAGPSRTPYGYT

v_gene: TRBV11-3
len: 15
j_gene: TRBJ1-2
CDR3aa: ASSQGTGQGMGYGYT

v_gene: TRBV20-1
len: 12
j_gene: TRBJ2-2
CDR3aa: SARGDSNTGELF

v_gene: TRBV28
len: 18
j_gene: TRBJ2-5
CDR3aa: ASSSNTSGQEKRGIQTQY

v_gene: TRBV11-2
len: 11
j_gene: TRBJ1-1
CDR3aa: ASSPTGGVEAF

v_gene: TRBV30
len: 9
j_gene: TRBJ2-3
CDR3aa: ACRMADTQY

v_gene: TRBV11-3
len: 12
j_gene: TRBJ1-1
CDR3aa: ASSLGSPGTEAF

v_gene: TRBV6-5
len: 13
j_gene: TRBJ2-7
CDR3aa: ASSLRTGASYEQY

v_gene: TRBV27
len: 13
j_gene: TRBJ1-6
CDR3aa: ASREPGQDNSPLH

v_gene: TRBV29-1
len: 11
j_gene: TRBJ1-1
CDR3aa: SVARESDTEAF

v_gene: TRBV10-3
len: 13
j_gene: TRBJ1-6
CDR3aa: AIGSSGTGPSPLH

v_gene: TRBV6-1
len: 15
j_gene: TRBJ1-1
CDR3aa: ASRGNQGREKNTEAF

v_gene: TRBV11-2
len: 12
j_gene: TRBJ1-2
CDR3aa: ASSLNAGHYGYT

v_gene: TRBV28
len: 15
j_gene: TRBJ2-7
CDR3aa: ASSSPEVRGSSYEQY

v_gene: TRBV7-2
len: 14
j_gene: TRBJ1-5
CDR3aa: ASSSMGPLGNQPQH

v_gene: TRBV6-1
len: 15
j_gene: TRBJ1-1
CDR3aa: ASSFPGTGVWNTEAF

v_gene: TRBV30
len: 15
j_gene: TRBJ1-6
CDR3aa: AWSVQRGQGPGSPLH

v_gene: TRBV20-1
len: 12
j_gene: TRBJ2-7
CDR3aa: SAATGTTYYEQY

v_gene: TRBV19
len: 11
j_gene: TRBJ1-1
CDR3aa: ASSTRDAREAF

v_gene: TRBV7-2
len: 12
j_gene: TRBJ1-1
CDR3aa: ASSLWDMNTEAF

v_gene: TRBV20-1
len: 11
j_gene: TRBJ2-5
CDR3aa: SARGRGRETQY

v_gene: TRBV7-2
len: 15
j_gene: TRBJ1-1
CDR3aa: ASSSGRGGGLNTEAF

v_gene: TRBV7-3
len: 17
j_gene: TRBJ2-6
CDR3aa: ASSLWAIGDHSGANVLT

v_gene: TRBV5-4
len: 9
j_gene: TRBJ2-7
CDR3aa: ASSLDWEQY

v_gene: TRBV30
len: 16
j_gene: TRBJ1-4
CDR3aa: AWSPPSRGGSRNEKLF

v_gene: TRBV12-3/TRBV12-4
len: 13
j_gene: TRBJ1-3
CDR3aa: ASSGGQGVGNTIY

v_gene: TRBV20-1
len: 13
j_gene: TRBJ2-6
CDR3aa: SAVPADSGANVLT